Listed below are T cell receptor beta chains from one sample, sequenced in a study of regulatory T cells in long-lasting Graves disease. Using its own MiXCR run on the multiplex PCR reads, TCRdb lists one record per CDR3 protein. Among approximately 360,000 distinct CDR3 sequences, 20% to 25% were seen once, and the ten largest hold around a quarter. The material was peripheral blood mononuclear cells (PBMCs), obtained when the disease was refractory, from a patient treated with antithyroid drugs. These receptors came from a woman between 40 and 55 years old with Graves disease. Each CDR3 is given with its conserved first and last residue. The D gene is left open where the match is weak. Some rows have no size entry. The others give once, few or many, or a class for an expanded clone.

abundance	j_gene	d_gene	v_gene	CDR3nt	CDR3aa
many	TRBJ1-1	-	TRBV20-1	TGCAGTGCTAGTCATTCCCACTTACTACGAAACACTGAAGCTTTCTTT	CSASHSHLLRNTEAFF
-	TRBJ2-7	-	TRBV20-1	TGCAGTGCTCCGGACTCCTACGAGCAGTACTTC	CSAPDSYEQYF
many	TRBJ1-6	-	TRBV28	TGTGCCAGCAGCCATCGACCGGGGCGAAATTCACCCCTCCACTTT	CASSHRPGRNSPLHF
few	TRBJ2-2	TRBD1	TRBV19	TGTGCCAGTAGTATAGGACAGGGGCTTACCGGGGAGCTGTTTTTT	CASSIGQGLTGELFF
many	TRBJ2-5	-	TRBV28	TGTGCCAGCAATAGAGAGTTGGGATGGGAGACCCAGTACTTC	CASNRELGWETQYF
many	TRBJ2-2	-	TRBV28	TGTGCCAGCAGTTTTGGCGGAGGGATCACCGGGGAGCTGTTTTTT	CASSFGGGITGELFF
-	TRBJ1-3	-	TRBV28	TGTGCCAGCAGTCCATACAGGTCTGGAAACACCATATATTTT	CASSPYRSGNTIYF
many	TRBJ2-1	-	TRBV2	TGTGCCAGCGAAGGTGTTGAGCAGTTCTTC	CASEGVEQFF
many	TRBJ1-2	-	TRBV29-1	TGCAGCGTTGTAATTCCAGAAGGCTATGGCTACACCTTC	CSVVIPEGYGYTF
many	TRBJ2-2	TRBD2	TRBV7-7	TGTGCTAGCAGCGTGACTAGCGGCAACACCGGGGAGCTGTTTTTT	CASSVTSGNTGELFF
many	TRBJ1-5	-	TRBV3-1	TGTGCCAGCAGCCCGAACAGGGAAGCGCCCCAGCATTTT	CASSPNREAPQHF
-	TRBJ2-6	-	TRBV5-5	TGTGCCAGCAGCTCTGGGGGGTTCGGGGCCAACGTCCTGACTTTC	CASSSGGFGANVLTF
-	TRBJ2-1	TRBD1	TRBV12-5	TGTGCTAGTGGTTTGGTACTGACAGGGCGGTCAAATGAGCAGTTCTTC	CASGLVLTGRSNEQFF
few	TRBJ2-2	TRBD2	TRBV6-5	TGTGCCAGCAGTTCCCATTCATCACTAGCGGGCACCGGGGAGCTGTTTTTT	CASSSHSSLAGTGELFF
many	TRBJ2-5	TRBD2	TRBV11-2	TGTGCCAGCCGATCTCCGGGACTAGTCAAAGAGACCCAGTACTTC	CASRSPGLVKETQYF
few	TRBJ1-1	-	TRBV7-9	TGTGCCAGCAGCTTGGGGAAGGGTAGGACTGAAGCTTTCTTT	CASSLGKGRTEAFF
many	TRBJ1-1	TRBD1	TRBV2	TGTGCCAGCAGACCGGCTCCAGGGGGCGCAGTGGGAGCTTTCTTT	CASRPAPGGAVGAFF
many	TRBJ2-1	TRBD2	TRBV7-8	TGTGCCAGCAGCTTAGCGTTAGCGGGGCACTACAATGAGCAGTTCTTC	CASSLALAGHYNEQFF
few	TRBJ1-3	-	TRBV7-9	TGTGCCAGCAGCCTGGGAGCCTCTGGAAACACCATATATTTT	CASSLGASGNTIYF
-	TRBJ2-7	-	TRBV5-5	TGTGCCAGCAGCCTTACACAGTTTGGCTACGAGCAGTACTTC	CASSLTQFGYEQYF
-	TRBJ2-5	-	TRBV9	TGTGCCAGCAGCGTTGGAGGCGGGATCGGAGAGACCCAGTACTTC	CASSVGGGIGETQYF
many	TRBJ1-1	-	TRBV28	TGTGCCAGCAGTCTTCGGGGAAACACTGAAGCTTTCTTT	CASSLRGNTEAFF